This TCR beta chain was found in a study of blood T cell repertoires in COVID-19. Study as a whole: Sources were T cells, B-cell-depleted T cells, or PBMCs; the material itself was cDNA or gDNA.

The CDR3 runs to 14 residues. The table came from immunoSEQ multiplex PCR; TCRdb's copy has only in-frame clones and leaves some out. The sample lists under 300,000 clones, roughly 91% occurring once. Material: PBMCs or T cells enriched from blood (not recorded which). The V call is TRBV21-1, the J call TRBJ2-3; TRBD2 was called by the table and not checked on the DNA. TRBV21-1 is flagged as a pseudogene. This sequence originates from a woman aged 55-70 years in a cohort exposed to, infected with or recovered from COVID-19 (not recorded which). The CDR3 protein is CASIGRECTDTQYF. The CDR3 DNA reads as TGTGCCAGCATCGGGCGGGAATGCACAGATACGCAGTATTTT.